This T cell receptor (beta chain) was observed in a study of blood T cell repertoires in COVID-19. Study background: COVID-19 samples, acute and convalescent, were from the United States, Italy and Spain.

Method: immunoSEQ multiplex PCR; TCRdb's copy keeps in-frame clones and lacks some. The table includes about 230,000 clones, roughly 83% detected once. Deletions cut 3 bases from V and 2 bases from J, with 10 bases between. Germline V lookup: CDR1 SGHTA, CDR2 FQGNSA. This CDR3 has 14 residues. V usage is TRBV7-2 and J usage is TRBJ1-2; tentative D call: TRBD1 (5 bases). What was sequenced was peripheral blood. The receptor was derived from a woman in her 70s with active or convalescent COVID-19. CDR3 protein: CASSLYSGNYGYTF. CDR3 in DNA: TGTGCCAGCAGCTTGTATTCAGGGAACTATGGCTACACCTTC. Together with reference TRBV7-2 and TRBJ1-2, the CDR3 gives the full variable domain: GAGVSQSPSNKVTEKGKDVELRCDPISGHTALYWYRQSLGQGLEFLIYFQGNSAPDKSGLPSDRFSAERTGGSVSTLTIQRTQQEDSAVYLCASSLYSGNYGYTFGSGTRLTVV.